The 5 T cell receptor beta chains below come from one sample, sequenced in a study of T cell clones after liver transplantation. The repertoire was sequenced with immunoSEQ multiplex PCR; TCRdb's copy has only in-frame clones and lacks some. The sample has just over 60,000 clones, 70% to 75% seen once. The sample here was CD4+ T cells from blood, taken before liver transplant. The origin of the receptors is a human donor who received a liver transplant.

V gene TRBV7-9 combines with J gene TRBJ1-4; TRBD1 matches 7 bases. CDR1 and CDR2 (germline): SEHNR, FQNEAQ (reference sequence). The CDR3 totals 14 residues. Losses at the gene ends were 4 bases for V and 7 bases for J; bases not matched to a gene: 6. CDR3 nucleotide sequence: TGTGCCAGCAGCTCACAGGGGATCGGTGAAAAACTGTTTTTT. This translates into CASSSQGIGEKLFF. Variable domain in full (rest from reference TRBV7-9 and TRBJ1-4): DTGVSQNPRHKITKRGQNVTFRCDPISEHNRLYWYRQTLGQGPEFLTYFQNEAQLEKSRLLSDRFSAERPKGSFSTLEIQRTEQGDSAMYLCASSSQGIGEKLFFGSGTQLSVL.

V and J are TRBV18 and TRBJ2-7; perhaps TRBD2 as D (6 bases). V was shortened by 2 bases and J by 12 bases, with 17 bases between the two germline ends. Germline lookup yields CDR1 KGHSH and CDR2 LQKENI. The CDR3 sequence is 13 residues long. Here the CDR3 DNA reads TGTGCCAGCTCACCAAACATGGGGGAGGTTACGTACTTC. As protein: CASSPNMGEVTYF.

This clone was observed once. The rearrangement joins TRBV6-5 to TRBJ2-7; weak D call: TRBD1 (6 bases). CDR1 MNHEY and CDR2 SVGAGI come from the germline V gene. The CDR3 sequence is 13 residues long. Trimming cost V 5 bases and J 4 bases, with 12 bases left between them. CDR3 DNA: TGTGCCAGCAGTCCGGACAGCACATACGAGCAGTACTTC. It yields the protein CASSPDSTYEQYF.

The chain links TRBV10-3 to TRBJ2-7; the D gene is possibly TRBD1 (5 bases). This CDR3 comprises 16 residues. Looked up from germline, CDR1 is ENHRY and CDR2 is SYGVKD. With 3 bases removed from V and 2 bases from J, the gap between germline ends came to 17 bases. This CDR3 is CAISDSFNQGTYEQYF. CDR3 in DNA: TGTGCCATCAGTGACTCCTTTAACCAGGGAACCTACGAGCAGTACTTC.

This sequence joins TRBV7-8 and TRBJ2-5; D is uncertain. Per the germline V gene, CDR1 is SGHVS and CDR2 is FQNEAQ. Trimming left V 5 bases short and J 5 bases short, with 15 bases between. This CDR3 region has 14 residues. CDR3 in amino acids: CASSPRLRRETQYF. Here the CDR3 DNA reads TGTGCCAGCAGCCCTAGACTGCGCCGGGAGACCCAGTACTTC.